This T cell receptor (beta chain) derives from a study of blood T cell repertoires in COVID-19 (dated by TCRdb to about 2020). Background for the entire study: The collaborator samples originated in the United States, Italy and Spain and spanned the acute and convalescent phases of COVID-19. Subjects who had been exposed to COVID-19, were actively infected with it, or had recovered from it provided the deeply sampled blood TCRbeta repertoires that made up the dataset. A de-identified subject ID, COVID-19 status, age in years and sex were almost always included in the sample metadata. The repertoires were made available in a free public database intended to serve as a resource for research on the immune response to SARS-CoV-2. The material from the prospective study consisted of cDNA or gDNA derived from T cells, B-cell-depleted T cells, or PBMCs. Samples came from the ongoing ImmuneRACE study (first 160 participants) plus 1,254 subjects from 6 global collaborators. Where HLA class I and class II types were available, the types were taken from metadata supplied by the sample provider, not from assay-based typing.

The collaborating institutions used their own protocols to collect whole blood in K2EDTA tubes. For TCRbeta analysis, collaborators shipped samples in one of three forms: frozen whole blood, isolated PBMCs, or DNA extracted from either of those sample types. Comment on this clone: Its antigen is not yet known. No quality values exist for individual bases; no much larger clone is one base distant.

The germline V gene (reference sequence) sets CDR1 to LGHDT and CDR2 to YNNKEL. V trim: 4 bases; J trim: 7 bases; unmatched bases: 7. The CDR3 numbers 14 residues from cysteine through phenylalanine. This entry keeps only the CDR3 DNA: 42 bases, framed from base 1. On the study overall, not on this receptor specifically: How much clinical and demographic metadata was included differed by source and by participant, and the metadata was provided uncurated.

TCRbeta CDR3 regions were amplified from genomic DNA by means of the immunoSEQ Assay, a bias-controlled multiplex PCR. The study's own analysis went as follows. Nucleated cell counts per sample were estimated from amplification of reference gene primers within the assay. Sequence reads were collapsed and filtered to measure the absolute abundance of every unique TCRbeta CDR3 rearrangement. Productive Simpson clonality was computed per sample as the square root of Simpson's diversity index over productive rearrangements. TCRdb's version of the immuneACCESS table is confined to in-frame rearrangements and falls short of the full clone set. An unresolved V gene accounts for under half of the shortfall where checked; the remainder is of unknown origin. That table gives V, J and clone size, and the DNA gave D and trimming. This sample gives about 250,000 clones in total; roughly four fifths of them show up just once. Of the sample, roughly 9.8% falls within the top ten clones.

The TCR was taken from a man older than 75 with acute or convalescent COVID-19. The material sequenced was peripheral blood. Recombination connected TRBV3-1 (or the pseudogene TRBV3-2) to TRBJ2-4; 7 central nucleotides agree with TRBD2. The nucleotides read TGTGCCAGCAGCCCTTCGATCGGGGGGAACATTCAGTACTTC. The encoded protein is CASSPSIGGNIQYF.